This T cell receptor (beta chain) was sequenced in a study of long-term antiretroviral therapy in people with HIV. General study findings and limits: The study found narrower CDR3 length ranges in HIV repertoires than in controls. Despite increasing after ART, diversity remained lower than that of transplant donor controls.

This CDR3 spans 12 amino acids. Losses at the gene ends were 7 bases for V and 9 bases for J; bases not matched to a gene: 5. Germline-derived CDR1 and CDR2 are MNHEY and SMNVEV (reference sequence). As for this clone: Its antigen is unknown.

An immunoSEQ assay, version v3.0, was performed at survey level. The table came from immunoSEQ multiplex PCR; TCRdb's copy has only in-frame clones and leaves some out. This table has under 50,000 clones, approximately 94% appearing once. This chain connects TRBV27 to TRBJ2-1; 8 nucleotides align to TRBD2. This specimen was unsorted PBMCs, taken around 9 years after starting antiretroviral therapy. This receptor was identified in a man under 40 with HIV. The CDR3 reads CASTTSGGEQFF. The CDR3 nucleotides read TGTGCCAGCACTACGAGCGGGGGTGAGCAGTTCTTC.